The clone carrying this T cell receptor beta chain was picked up a small number of times. The antigen is undetermined. The data originate from a study of metastatic and nonmetastatic thyroid tumors. At the level of the study: Comparative analysis of repertoires was undertaken across blood and tumor or nodule tissue obtained from malignant and benign thyroid patients.

As handled by the study authors: A distant-metastasis classifier for papillary thyroid cancer was built using CDR3 differences across clinicopathological groups. TCRdb re-analyzed the PCR reads using MiXCR. The V and J calls and clone size are TCRdb's, not the authors'. Of over 10,000 clones in the sample, about 30% were seen once. The V gene lost 4 bases and the J gene lost 2 bases, with 13 bases spanning the gap. Germline V lookup: CDR1 MDHEN, CDR2 SYDVKM. The CDR3 contains 15 residues. Study results and limitations: Benign nodules were reported to have significantly lower TCR beta diversity than malignant thyroid tumors, in blood and tumor.

Before thyroid surgery, none of the patients had received any treatment. V gene TRBV28 combines with J gene TRBJ2-3, with D uncertain. This clonotype was obtained from a male donor with papillary thyroid cancer or a benign thyroid nodule (not recorded which). Some clones in this sample may be carry-over from other donors' samples. Specimen: tumor tissue. The DNA of the CDR3 is TGTGCCAGCAGTTCCCCCCCCGGTCACACAGATACGCAGTATTTT. Translating it yields CASSSPPGHTDTQYF.